The TCR beta chain described here comes from a study of human T cells and chemical hapten exposure. Described time point: patch test 2, 6 weeks after DPC sensitization. Treatment specified: therapeutic diphenylcyclopropenone sensitization with weekly scalp DPC. Unfractionated whole blood served as the source for total RNA extraction. Whole-study results and caveats: Versus controls, significantly more large CDR3 similarity clusters arose from expanded TCRs.

This clonotype occurred many times. Antigen specificity is unknown. In TCRdb, the RACE reads were re-called with MiXCR into one record per CDR3 protein. The sample has about 42,000 distinct CDR3 sequences, 8.5% to 10% seen once. The CDR3 contains 14 residues. Between the trimmed V and J ends, which lost 0 bases and 3 bases, there was a span of 10 bases. The germline gives CDR1 DFQATT, CDR2 SNEGSKA (reference sequence). The material was whole blood, obtained in connection with sensitization to the hapten diphenylcyclopropenone (DPC). The origin of this receptor is a woman aged 40 to 55 with alopecia areata. Some clones in this sample may be carry-over from other donors' samples. V is TRBV20-1 and J is TRBJ2-3; TRBD2 is a possible D gene (5 bases). The CDR3 protein is CSAREGSRTDTQYF. CDR3 bases: TGCAGTGCTAGAGAGGGGAGCAGGACAGATACGCAGTATTTT.